This T cell receptor (beta chain) was profiled in a study of T cell responses to AZD1222 COVID-19 vaccine. Points from the study as a whole: A mostly white British donor set with more females was recruited, and clonal diversity was possibly underestimated. Close to half of spike-specific TCRs reportedly recognize unmutated variant regions. Spike-wide coverage was observed for vaccine-associated CD4 TCRs, with dominant responses at 160-218 and 743-854. Only after the peak T cell response were repertoires sampled.

Some clones are missing from TCRdb's copy, which holds only in-frame ones; the method was immunoSEQ multiplex PCR. The sample yields approximately 65,000 clones, 60% to 85% seen once. CDR1 and CDR2 from the germline V gene are ENHRY and SYGVKD. The V end lost 3 bases, the J end lost 2 bases, and 8 bases lay between the germline ends. The CDR3 extends over 14 amino acids. This clone appeared once. What it binds is unknown. This clonotype was sampled from an adult in good health. Sequenced material: peripheral blood, taken on day 0 of AZD1222 vaccination. The rearrangement joins TRBV10-3 to TRBJ1-5; D is unresolved. The CDR3: CAISDAGGNQPQHF. The CDR3 nucleotides read TGTGCCATCAGTGACGCGGGAGGCAATCAGCCCCAGCATTTT.